The 21 T cell receptor beta chains below all came from one sample that was sequenced in a study of T cells in Graves' hyperthyroidism and ophthalmopathy. RNA transcripts gave rise to amplified TCR beta CDR3 regions. When the TCR CDR3 underwent first-round RT-PCR, the HTBI primer set was used. TCRdb reprocessed the multiplex PCR reads with MiXCR, giving one entry per CDR3 protein. The profile shows hundreds of thousands of distinct CDR3 sequences, approximately 14% of them singletons. Sequenced input: blood. All receptors derive from a woman younger than 35 with Graves' hyperthyroidism.

This clonotype has ten or more counts. V usage is TRBV30 and J usage is TRBJ1-1; D is ambiguous. V lost 2 bases to trimming and J lost 3 bases, with 10 bases between them. Germline lookup yields CDR1 GTSNPN and CDR2 SVGIG (reference sequence). The CDR3 extends over 13 amino acids. The CDR3 DNA sequence: TGTGCCTGGAGTTCCGATTCGGACACTGAAGCTTTCTTT. It is translated as CAWSSDSDTEAFF. The full variable domain, rest sourced from reference TRBV30 and TRBJ1-1, is SQTIHQWPATLVQPVGSPLSLECTVEGTSNPNLYWYRQAAGRGLQLLFYSVGIGQISSEVPQNLSASRPQDRQFILSSKKLLLSDSGFYLCAWSSDSDTEAFFGQGTRLTVV.

Only a few counts were recorded for this clonotype. The CDR3 coding sequence is TGTGCCAGCAGTTACTCGATTTCTAGCAATCAGCCCCAGCATTTT. Its protein product is CASSYSISSNQPQHF. The V call is TRBV6-6, the J call TRBJ1-5; D unclear. Germline CDR1 reads MNHNY; CDR2 reads SVGAGI (reference sequence). The CDR3 runs 15 residues. Trimming left V 0 bases short and J 0 bases short, with 6 bases between.

The table lists this clonotype with many counts. Sequence at one end of the junction differs from germline and may be a read error. The chain's CDR3 is CASSPLAGSNYEQYF. The CDR3 bases are TGTGCCAGCTCTCCACTAGCGGGATCTAACTACGAGCAGTACTTC. The rearrangement links TRBV18 to TRBJ2-7; 10 bases align to TRBD2. Per the germline V gene, CDR1 is KGHSH and CDR2 is LQKENI. The CDR3 contains 15 residues.

In this sample, this clonotype turned up once. The rearrangement joins TRBV20-1 to TRBJ1-1, with D possibly matching TRBD1 (6 bases). Trimming left V 5 bases short and J 7 bases short, with 11 bases between. CDR3 length: 11 residues. Germline CDR1 DFQATT, CDR2 SNEGSKA (reference sequence). CDR3 bases: TGCAGTGCTGGGCAGGGGATTGAAGCTTTCTTT. Translation gives CSAGQGIEAFF.

This clonotype was found a few times. The CDR3 DNA reads as TGTGCCACCAGTGGGAGCGGGAGGGTGAGTGAGCAGTTCTTC. This codes for CATSGSGRVSEQFF. The chain combines TRBV24-1 with TRBJ2-1; 10 bases fit TRBD2. Germline lookup yields CDR1 KGHDR and CDR2 SFDVKD. The CDR3 runs 14 residues. V was pared by 5 bases and J by 9 bases, with 6 bases of the junction left unmatched.

The J gene is TRBJ2-2, the V gene TRBV4-1; 8 positions agree with TRBD2. There are 18 residues in the CDR3. With 1 base clipped from V and 6 bases from J, the junction kept 13 bases outside the gene matches. Germline V gene sequence: CDR1 MGHRA, CDR2 YSYEKL. In nucleotides, the CDR3 is TGCGCCAGCAGCCAAGTAGCTCTAGGGACTAGTCTTCCCGGGGAGCTGTTTTTT. This codes for CASSQVALGTSLPGELFF.

V and J are TRBV19 and TRBJ2-1; 10 nucleotides match TRBD2. CDR3 length equals 15 residues. V trimming: 3 bases; J trimming: 8 bases; junction bases outside the gene matches: 7. Germline V gene lookup returns CDR1 LNHDA and CDR2 SQIVND (reference sequence). In DNA, the CDR3 is TGTGCCAGTAGTATGAGCGGGAGGGCCGTAGATGAGCAGTTCTTC. Translated: CASSMSGRAVDEQFF.

In this sample, this clonotype turned up a few times. The chain couples TRBV12-3 or TRBV12-4 to TRBJ2-2, with a weak D call TRBD2 (8 bases). The CDR3 contains 17 residues. V was trimmed by 3 bases and J by 5 bases, leaving 19 bases between them. The CDR3 region has the DNA TGTGCCAGCAGTTTTGACAGGGTAGCGGGACTGACCGGGGAGCTGTTTTTT. This translates into CASSFDRVAGLTGELFF.

Ten or more counts support this clonotype. This chain connects TRBV6-2 or TRBV6-3 to TRBJ2-3, with D perhaps matching TRBD2 (6 bases). Germline CDR1 and CDR2: MNHEY and SVGEGT. The CDR3 extends over 15 amino acids. Trimming removed 0 bases at V and 2 bases at J, with 9 bases between. Here the CDR3 DNA reads TGTGCCAGCAGTTACTCTCGCGGGAACACAGATACGCAGTATTTT. This sequence encodes CASSYSRGNTDTQYF.

This clonotype was seen only a few times. Its ends do not fully match the called genes, so a read error is possible. CDR3 region: CASVRATNEKLLF. For the CDR3, the DNA is TGTGCCAGCGTGAGAGCAACTAATGAAAAACTGCTTTTT. The chain combines TRBV6-1 with TRBJ1-4; D call uncertain. This CDR3 contains 13 residues. Germline CDR1 reads MNHNS; CDR2 reads SASEGT.

This clonotype was recorded at least ten times. This chain joins TRBV6-2 or TRBV6-3 and TRBJ1-1, with TRBD1 as a possible D gene (5 bases). The germline V gene has CDR1 MNHEY and CDR2 SVGEGT. The CDR3 is made up of 18 amino acids. The V and J ends lost 0 bases and 3 bases respectively, with 20 bases between them. DNA for the CDR3: TGTGCCAGCAGTTACTCGAGCTGGCAGAGCGGGGGGGACACTGAAGCTTTCTTT. This codes for CASSYSSWQSGGDTEAFF.

This clonotype showed up just a few times. V is TRBV19 and J is TRBJ2-1; D is unresolved. Between the trimmed V and J ends, which lost 4 bases and 0 bases, there was a span of 13 bases. The CDR3 is made up of 16 amino acids. The germline V gene has CDR1 LNHDA and CDR2 SQIVND (reference sequence). For the CDR3, the DNA is TGTGCCAGTAGTAGGGTCAGTTCCTCCTCCTACAATGAGCAGTTCTTC. Protein sequence: CASSRVSSSSYNEQFF. The full variable domain, with the rest looked up from reference TRBV19 and TRBJ2-1, is DGGITQSPKYLFRKEGQNVTLSCEQNLNHDAMYWYRQDPGQGLRLIYYSQIVNDFQKGDIAEGYSVSREKKESFPLTVTSAQKNPTAFYLCASSRVSSSSYNEQFFGPGTRLTVL.

This clonotype was detected only a few times. The chain links TRBV13 to TRBJ2-7; D tentatively fits TRBD1 or TRBD2 (5 bases each). Germline assignment: CDR1 PRHDT and CDR2 FYEKMQ (reference sequence). With 5 bases removed from V and 5 bases from J, the gap between germline ends came to 13 bases. The length of the CDR3 is 13 residues. The CDR3 bases are TGTGCCAGCAGCGGGGGTATCAAGGACGAGCAGTACTTC. Amino acid sequence: CASSGGIKDEQYF.

Concerning this clonotype itself: The missing conserved phenylalanine or tryptophan at the end of this CDR3 makes a read error likely. This sequence joins TRBV4-1 and TRBJ2-1; the D call may be TRBD1 or TRBD2 (5 bases each). Trimming shortened V by 2 bases and J by 4 bases, and 15 bases separated the two germline ends. The V gene's germline CDR1 is MGHRA and CDR2 YSYEKL. CDR3 length: 16 residues. Here the CDR3 DNA reads TGCGCCAGCAGCCAATTTGGGGGTCAGTCTTACAATGAGCAGTTCCTC. Its translation is CASSQFGGQSYNEQFL.

This clonotype was seen only a few times. This chain links TRBV2 with TRBJ1-1; a weak D match, TRBD1 (5 bases). Per the germline V gene, CDR1 is SNHLY and CDR2 is FYNNEI. The CDR3 covers 13 residues. V dropped 4 bases and J dropped 5 bases, with 11 bases sitting between them. This CDR3 is CASSAPGLTEAFF. Here the CDR3 DNA reads TGTGCCAGCAGTGCCCCAGGGTTGACTGAAGCTTTCTTT.

This clonotype was counted ten times or more. The chain carries TRBV12-3 or TRBV12-4 and TRBJ2-2; TRBD2 matches 12 bases. The CDR3 is 17 residues long. V gave up 7 bases and J gave up 7 bases; unmatched junction bases: 13. This CDR3 is CASTWAPSGRAHGELFF. The CDR3 DNA reads TGTGCCAGCACCTGGGCCCCTAGCGGGAGGGCTCACGGGGAGCTGTTTTTT.

The chain links TRBV10-2 to TRBJ1-1; TRBD1 might be the D (5 bases). The CDR3 spans 13 residues. Trimming pared 4 bases from V and 8 bases from J, leaving 14 bases between. The germline V gene encodes CDR1 WSHSY and CDR2 SAAADI. The CDR3: CASSVTGAGEAFF. Here the CDR3 DNA reads TGCGCCAGCAGTGTAACTGGGGCCGGGGAAGCTTTCTTT.

This clonotype was seen ten or more times. The chain joins TRBV7-2 to TRBJ2-7; D possibly uses TRBD1 or TRBD2 (5 bases each). The germline V and J ends were trimmed by 6 bases and 2 bases, with 14 bases remaining between them. The CDR3 covers 14 residues. CDR1 and CDR2 from the germline V gene are SGHTA and FQGNSA. CDR3 amino acids: CASRAGTVAYEQYF. As DNA, the CDR3 is TGTGCCAGCAGGGCCGGGACGGTAGCCTACGAGCAGTACTTC.

The chain is built from TRBV30 and TRBJ2-2; 8 nucleotides align to TRBD2. Germline V CDR1 and CDR2: GTSNPN, SVGIG (reference sequence). The CDR3 spans 14 residues. The trim removed 6 bases at V and 6 bases at J, leaving 9 bases unmatched. The CDR3 region is CACPGPGGSGELFF. The CDR3 DNA reads as TGTGCCTGCCCCGGCCCGGGGGGGTCCGGGGAGCTGTTTTTT.

The chain is built from TRBV9 and TRBJ2-7; D is perhaps TRBD1 (6 bases). The CDR3 consists of 14 residues. Per the germline V gene, CDR1 is SGDLS and CDR2 is YYNGEE. Trimming took off 3 bases at V and 2 bases at J, with 12 bases between the two ends. The CDR3 loop reads CASSGQVAPYEQYF. The CDR3 DNA is TGTGCCAGCAGCGGACAGGTCGCTCCCTACGAGCAGTACTTC.

The V gene is TRBV19, the J gene TRBJ2-7; 7 bases match TRBD1. The ends lost 5 bases at V and 1 base at J; junction bases unmatched: 8. This CDR3 spans 15 amino acids. Germline V gene lookup returns CDR1 LNHDA and CDR2 SQIVND (reference sequence). CDR3 DNA: TGTGCCAGTAGTGGAGCAGGGGGTCCGTCCTACGAGCAGTACTTC. Amino acid sequence: CASSGAGGPSYEQYF.